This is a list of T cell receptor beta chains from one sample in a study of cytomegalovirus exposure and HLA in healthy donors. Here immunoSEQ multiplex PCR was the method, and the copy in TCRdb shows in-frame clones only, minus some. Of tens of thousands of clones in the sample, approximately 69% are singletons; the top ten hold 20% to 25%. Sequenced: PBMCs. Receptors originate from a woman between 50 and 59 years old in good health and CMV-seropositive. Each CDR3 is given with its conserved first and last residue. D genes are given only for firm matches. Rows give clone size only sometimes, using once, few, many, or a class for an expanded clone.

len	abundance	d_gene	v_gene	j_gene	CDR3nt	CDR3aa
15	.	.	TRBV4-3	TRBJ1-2	TGCGCCAGCAGCCAAGAGGATTACAGGTTCGATGGCTACACCTTC	CASSQEDYRFDGYTF
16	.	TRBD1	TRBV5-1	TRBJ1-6	TGTGCCAGCAGCTTAACGGGACAGGGGCAGAATTCACCCCTCCACTTT	CASSLTGQGQNSPLHF
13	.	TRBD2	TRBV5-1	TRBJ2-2	TGCGCCAGCAGCTTGAACAGCGGGGGAGAGCTGTTTTTT	CASSLNSGGELFF
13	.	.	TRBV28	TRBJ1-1	TGTGCCAGCAGTCTTGGTAGGAACACTGAAGCTTTCTTT	CASSLGRNTEAFF
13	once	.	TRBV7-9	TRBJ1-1	TGTTCCAGCAGCTTAGTCGGGAACACTGAAGCTTTCTTT	CSSSLVGNTEAFF
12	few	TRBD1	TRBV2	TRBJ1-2	TGTGCCAGCATTTACAGGGGGAGTGGCTACACCTTC	CASIYRGSGYTF
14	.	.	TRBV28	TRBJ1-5	TGTGCCAGCACCCCCGAGCGTCATGGACAGCCCCAGCATTTT	CASTPERHGQPQHF
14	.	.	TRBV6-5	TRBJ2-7	TGTGCCAGCAGCCAGGGGGGCAGCTCCTACGAGCAGTACTTC	CASSQGGSSYEQYF
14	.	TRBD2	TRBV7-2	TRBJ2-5	TGTGCCAGCAGCGTCACGGGACTACAAGAGACCCAGTACTTC	CASSVTGLQETQYF
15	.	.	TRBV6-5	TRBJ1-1	TGTGCCAGCAGCAGGGGAAGTGGGTTGAACACTGAAGCTTTCTTT	CASSRGSGLNTEAFF
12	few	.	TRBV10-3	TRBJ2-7	TGTGCCATCAGTGGAGGTAACTACGAGCAGTACTTC	CAISGGNYEQYF